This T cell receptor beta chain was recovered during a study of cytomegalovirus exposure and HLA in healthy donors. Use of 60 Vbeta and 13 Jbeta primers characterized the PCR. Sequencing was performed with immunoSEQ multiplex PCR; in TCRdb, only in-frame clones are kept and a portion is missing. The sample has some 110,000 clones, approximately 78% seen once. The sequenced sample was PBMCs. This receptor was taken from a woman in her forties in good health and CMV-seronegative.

The CDR3 loop is CASRVGGSYNEQFF. The CDR3, as DNA: TGTGCCAGTCGAGTAGGGGGCTCCTACAATGAGCAGTTCTTC. The chain carries TRBV6-1 and TRBJ2-1; TRBD1 might be the D (6 bases). Germline V lookup: CDR1 MNHNS, CDR2 SASEGT. The V end was cut by 9 bases, the J end by 0 bases, with 12 bases between. The CDR3 is 14 residues long.